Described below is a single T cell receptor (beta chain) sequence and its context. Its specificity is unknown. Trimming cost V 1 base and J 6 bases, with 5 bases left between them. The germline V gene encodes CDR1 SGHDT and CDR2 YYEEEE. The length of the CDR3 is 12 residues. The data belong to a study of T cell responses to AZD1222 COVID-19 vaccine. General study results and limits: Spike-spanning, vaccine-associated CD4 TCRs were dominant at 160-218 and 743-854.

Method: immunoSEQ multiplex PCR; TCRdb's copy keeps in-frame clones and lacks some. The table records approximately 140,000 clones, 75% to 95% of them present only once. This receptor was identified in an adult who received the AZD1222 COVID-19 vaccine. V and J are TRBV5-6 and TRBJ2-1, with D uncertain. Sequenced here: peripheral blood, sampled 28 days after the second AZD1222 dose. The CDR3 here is CASSLTPNEQFF. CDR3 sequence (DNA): TGTGCCAGCAGCTTGACCCCCAATGAGCAGTTCTTC.